The 10 T cell receptor beta chains below come from one sample, sequenced in a study of response to subunit inactivated influenza vaccine. TCRdb called the RT-PCR reads again in MiXCR, with one record for every CDR3 protein. The sample includes 400,000 to 550,000 distinct CDR3 sequences, roughly 27% seen only once; the top ten take over 1.5%. The sequenced sample was CD4+ T cells sorted from PBMCs, obtained around 5 days after vaccination. The receptors derive from a man in his fifties or sixties who received an inactivated influenza vaccine.

V gene TRBV9 combines with J gene TRBJ2-7; 9 bases map to TRBD2. Germline CDR1 reads SGDLS; CDR2 reads YYNGEE. V was clipped by 0 bases and J by 1 base; unmatched bases: 8. The CDR3 is made up of 17 amino acids. CDR3 amino acids: CASSVGIAGVGSYEQYF. CDR3 sequence (DNA): TGTGCCAGCAGCGTAGGGATAGCGGGAGTTGGGTCCTACGAGCAGTACTTC.

The chain links TRBV20-1 to TRBJ2-3; 8 nucleotides line up with TRBD2. CDR1 is DFQATT, CDR2 SNEGSKA, per germline (reference sequence). CDR3 size: 14 residues. The J segment lost 3 bases and the V segment lost 5 bases, leaving 7 bases of the junction unmatched. CDR3 bases: TGCAGTGCTGGTGGTAGCGGGATTACAGATACGCAGTATTTT. Residues: CSAGGSGITDTQYF.

The CDR3 DNA follows: TGTGCCAGCAGCTCCCTAACCGAATCCGGGACAGGGAAGGGGGAGCAGTACTTC. As protein: CASSSLTESGTGKGEQYF. The V gene is TRBV11-1, the J gene TRBJ2-7; 9 positions match TRBD1. Germline-derived CDR1 and CDR2 are SGHAT and FQDESV (reference sequence). The CDR3 totals 18 residues. The V segment lost 4 bases and the J segment 7 bases; nucleotides outside the gene matches: 20.

The table lists this clonotype with a few counts. The rearrangement links TRBV28 to TRBJ2-7; D is uncertain. CDR3 length equals 14 residues. Germline V gene sequence: CDR1 MDHEN, CDR2 SYDVKM. V was pared by 4 bases and J by 0 bases, with 10 bases between. The CDR3 nucleotides are TGTGCCAGCAGTTCTACAACGACCTCCTACGAGCAGTACTTC. Translating gives CASSSTTTSYEQYF.

This clonotype was picked up many times. The DNA of the CDR3 is TGTGCCAGCAACCCTAGGGGGGGGTACACAGATACGCAGTATTTT. It codes for CASNPRGGYTDTQYF. The chain has TRBV7-2 and TRBJ2-3; TRBD2 is a possible D gene (7 bases). Trimming cost V 7 bases and J 2 bases, with 16 bases left between them. This CDR3 region has 15 residues. Germline lookup yields CDR1 SGHTA and CDR2 FQGNSA.

This chain links TRBV20-1 with TRBJ1-6, with D maybe TRBD1 (5 bases). Germline loops: CDR1 DFQATT, CDR2 SNEGSKA (reference sequence). CDR3 length: 14 residues. The CDR3 is CSPNQGRYNSPLHF. The CDR3, as DNA: TGCAGCCCAAATCAGGGTCGCTATAATTCACCCCTCCACTTT.

The chain's CDR3 is CASSLGRSYTF. CDR3 coding DNA: TGTGCCAGCAGTTTAGGTCGGTCCTACACCTTC. V usage is TRBV12-3 or TRBV12-4 and J usage is TRBJ1-2; D is unresolved. This CDR3 contains 11 residues. The ends were cut back, 1 base at V and 10 bases at J, with 7 bases in the middle.

Only a few counts were recorded for this clonotype. This chain connects TRBV7-2 to TRBJ2-7, with TRBD2 identical over 7 bases. The CDR3 extends over 15 amino acids. Unmatched junction bases numbered 10, after V lost 5 bases and J lost 3 bases. CDR1 is SGHTA, CDR2 FQGNSA, per germline. The CDR3 bases are TGTGCCAGCAGCCCCCGGGGCGGCGGGGGCTACGAGCAGTACTTC. This sequence encodes CASSPRGGGGYEQYF.

Many counts were recorded for this clonotype. The chain carries TRBV7-6 and TRBJ1-3; D is perhaps TRBD1 (5 bases). Trimming pared 5 bases from V and 0 bases from J, leaving 14 bases between. This CDR3 has 16 amino acids. CDR1 and CDR2 (germline): SGHVS, FNYEAQ. The CDR3 region has the DNA TGTGCCAGCAGCAACAACAGGCTAGGCTCTGGAAACACCATATATTTT. Translation gives CASSNNRLGSGNTIYF.

The rearrangement joins TRBV7-2 to TRBJ2-1, with TRBD2 as a possible D gene (6 bases). The ends were cut back, 4 bases at V and 0 bases at J, with 10 bases in the middle. This CDR3 has 15 amino acids. Germline CDR1 and CDR2: SGHTA and FQGNSA. The CDR3 sequence is CASSWAGSSYNEQFF. The CDR3 DNA reads as TGTGCCAGCAGCTGGGCGGGGAGCTCCTACAATGAGCAGTTCTTC.